Listed here are 20 T cell receptor beta chains from one sample, sequenced in a study of T cell responses to AZD1222 COVID-19 vaccine. Here immunoSEQ multiplex PCR was the method, and the copy in TCRdb shows in-frame clones only, minus some. Here the sample spans 150,000 to 190,000 clones, about nine tenths being singletons. The sample here was peripheral blood, taken 28 days after the second AZD1222 dose. These receptors originate from an adult who received the AZD1222 COVID-19 vaccine.

The chain links TRBV24-1 to TRBJ2-2, with 10 bases matching TRBD2. The trim removed 9 bases at V and 4 bases at J, leaving 10 bases unmatched. Looked up from germline, CDR1 is KGHDR and CDR2 is SFDVKD. The CDR3 is 16 residues long. Here the CDR3 reads CATSAGGRWGTGELFF. DNA of the CDR3: TGTGCCACCTCAGCGGGAGGGCGTTGGGGCACCGGGGAGCTGTTTTTT.

The chain joins TRBV2 to TRBJ1-3; D remains ambiguous. Germline CDR1 and CDR2: SNHLY and FYNNEI. Trimming removed 4 bases at V and 1 base at J, with 14 bases between. The CDR3 spans 16 residues. The CDR3 is CASSVERLQSGNTIYF. The DNA for the CDR3 is TGTGCCAGCAGTGTTGAACGACTCCAATCTGGAAACACCATATATTTT. Full variable domain (missing parts from reference TRBV2 and TRBJ1-3): EPEVTQTPSHQVTQMGQEVILRCVPISNHLYFYWYRQILGQKVEFLVSFYNNEISEKSEIFDDQFSVERPDGSNFTLKIRSTKLEDSAMYFCASSVERLQSGNTIYFGEGSWLTVV.

The chain joins TRBV4-3 to TRBJ2-3; D not resolved. V lost 1 base, J lost 5 bases, and 4 bases lay in between. This CDR3 is built from 12 residues. Per germline, CDR1 LGHNA and CDR2 YSLEER. The chain's CDR3 is CASSQGLDTQYF. The CDR3 nucleotides are TGCGCCAGCAGCCAAGGATTAGATACGCAGTATTTT.

V gene TRBV30 combines with J gene TRBJ2-4, with a weak D call TRBD2 (5 bases). Deletions cut 2 bases from V and 3 bases from J, with 11 bases between. Germline V gene data show CDR1 as GTSNPN and CDR2 as SVGIG (reference sequence). The CDR3 length is 14 residues. This chain's CDR3 is CAWSLSGVKNIQYF. The CDR3 coding sequence is TGTGCCTGGAGTCTATCCGGGGTCAAAAACATTCAGTACTTC. The variable domain in full, with the rest retrieved from reference TRBV30 and TRBJ2-4, is SQTIHQWPATLVQPVGSPLSLECTVEGTSNPNLYWYRQAAGRGLQLLFYSVGIGQISSEVPQNLSASRPQDRQFILSSKKLLLSDSGFYLCAWSLSGVKNIQYFGAGTRLSVL.

This clone was seen a handful of times. The V and J genes are TRBV9 and TRBJ2-1, with a weak D call TRBD2 (5 bases). The germline gives CDR1 SGDLS, CDR2 YYNGEE. The length of the CDR3 is 13 residues. The V and J ends lost 2 bases and 5 bases respectively, with 8 bases between them. The CDR3 DNA is TGTGCCAGCAGCGTTTTAGCGAACAATGAGCAGTTCTTC. It is translated as CASSVLANNEQFF.

This rearrangement joins TRBV2 to TRBJ2-3; D might be TRBD2 (6 bases). This CDR3 region has 17 residues. V was clipped by 0 bases and J by 1 base, with 14 bases between them. Germline V lookup: CDR1 SNHLY, CDR2 FYNNEI. DNA for the CDR3: TGTGCCAGCAGTGAAGCTGGGCGGGGTGGGCGCACAGATACGCAGTATTTT. Its translation is CASSEAGRGGRTDTQYF. The full variable domain, completed using reference TRBV2 and TRBJ2-3, is EPEVTQTPSHQVTQMGQEVILRCVPISNHLYFYWYRQILGQKVEFLVSFYNNEISEKSEIFDDQFSVERPDGSNFTLKIRSTKLEDSAMYFCASSEAGRGGRTDTQYFGPGTRLTVL.

This clone was seen more than once but under ten times. This chain connects TRBV7-2 to TRBJ1-5; D unclear. The CDR3 totals 13 residues. Trimming removed 3 bases from V and 1 base from J, with 4 bases in between. CDR1 SGHTA and CDR2 FQGNSA come from the germline V gene. CDR3 DNA: TGTGCCAGCAGCTTCGGGAGCAATCAGCCCCAGCATTTT. Amino acids: CASSFGSNQPQHF.

V and J are TRBV7-2 and TRBJ2-7; 9 bases are shared with TRBD2. The junction had 6 bases not matched to a gene; V was cut back by 1 base and J by 5 bases. The CDR3 consists of 15 residues. From germline, CDR1 is SGHTA and CDR2 FQGNSA. The CDR3 is CASSLVAGVINEQYF. The CDR3 coding sequence is TGTGCCAGCAGCTTAGTAGCGGGAGTCATCAACGAGCAGTACTTC.

V gene TRBV19 combines with J gene TRBJ2-7, with D tentatively TRBD1 or TRBD2 (5 bases each). The V gene's germline CDR1 is LNHDA and CDR2 SQIVND (reference sequence). The CDR3 runs 16 residues. Trimming took off 4 bases at V and 1 base at J, with 17 bases between the two ends. The CDR3 region is CASSTRTGTKSYEQYF. The CDR3, as DNA: TGTGCCAGTAGTACCCGAACCGGGACCAAATCCTACGAGCAGTACTTC.

This sequence joins TRBV7-6 and TRBJ2-1; 12 bases align to TRBD2. Trimming removed 4 bases from V and 8 bases from J; junction bases left unmatched: 6. The V gene's germline CDR1 is SGHVS and CDR2 FNYEAQ. The CDR3 spans 15 residues. DNA for the CDR3: TGTGCCAGCAGCTCGACTAGCGGGAGTAGGCATGAGCAGTTCTTC. Translating it yields CASSSTSGSRHEQFF.

The chain joins TRBV19 to TRBJ1-5; tentative D call: TRBD1 (5 bases). This CDR3 is 17 amino acids long. Trimming took off 3 bases at V and 1 base at J, with 16 bases between the two ends. Per germline, CDR1 LNHDA and CDR2 SQIVND (reference sequence). The CDR3 loop reads CASSIGQGDLSNQPQHF. The CDR3 region has the DNA TGTGCCAGTAGTATCGGGCAGGGTGACTTGAGCAATCAGCCCCAGCATTTT.

V and J are TRBV29-1 and TRBJ2-1; 9 positions match TRBD1. The CDR3 consists of 12 residues. V was pared by 6 bases and J by 6 bases, with 3 bases of the junction left unmatched. Germline values: CDR1 SQVTM, CDR2 ANQGSEA. The CDR3 here is CSVGQGSNEQFF. DNA for the CDR3: TGCAGCGTCGGACAGGGGAGCAATGAGCAGTTCTTC.

The chain links TRBV10-3 to TRBJ2-3, with D possibly matching TRBD1 (5 bases). Trimming cost V 6 bases and J 0 bases, with 13 bases left between them. The CDR3 has 15 residues. The germline V gene encodes CDR1 ENHRY and CDR2 SYGVKD. The CDR3: CAISFGRASTDTQYF. CDR3 sequence (DNA): TGTGCCATCAGCTTCGGCAGGGCGAGCACAGATACGCAGTATTTT.

The CDR3 sequence: CASSLRQDGEQFF. The CDR3 DNA is TGTGCCAGCAGCTTACGGCAGGACGGTGAGCAGTTCTTC. This chain links TRBV7-2 with TRBJ2-1; D ambiguous. Germline lookup yields CDR1 SGHTA and CDR2 FQGNSA. This CDR3 is 13 amino acids long. Trimming removed 2 bases from V and 9 bases from J, with 11 bases in between.

The chain joins TRBV24-1 to TRBJ2-7; 11 bases match TRBD1. Germline values: CDR1 KGHDR, CDR2 SFDVKD. This CDR3 region has 15 residues. Germline trimming cut 3 bases from V and 4 bases from J; bases unmatched to any gene: 4. This chain's CDR3 is CATSDGDRGMYEQYF. The CDR3 bases are TGTGCCACCAGTGATGGGGACAGGGGGATGTACGAGCAGTACTTC.

The chain is built from TRBV9 and TRBJ2-2; D is uncertain. In germline, CDR1 is SGDLS, CDR2 YYNGEE. This CDR3 region has 14 residues. V lost 4 bases to trimming and J lost 0 bases, with 7 bases between them. CDR3 residues: CASSLGPNTGELFF. Here the CDR3 DNA reads TGTGCCAGCAGCCTTGGACCGAACACCGGGGAGCTGTTTTTT.

V usage is TRBV5-1 and J usage is TRBJ1-2, with D perhaps matching TRBD1 (5 bases). This CDR3 is 13 amino acids long. Trimming took off 4 bases at V and 4 bases at J, with 11 bases between the two ends. Looked up from germline, CDR1 is SGHRS and CDR2 is YFSETQ. CDR3 coding DNA: TGCGCCAGCAGCCTTGACAGCGCCTATGGCTACACCTTC. This sequence encodes CASSLDSAYGYTF.

The chain has TRBV15 and TRBJ1-1; 7 bases are a match to TRBD1. Per the germline V gene, CDR1 is LNHNV and CDR2 is YYDKDF (reference sequence). Losses at the gene ends were 5 bases for V and 1 base for J; bases not matched to a gene: 4. The CDR3 covers 14 residues. The CDR3 is CATSQTGANTEAFF. Here the CDR3 DNA reads TGTGCCACCAGCCAAACAGGGGCGAACACTGAAGCTTTCTTT.

The chain is built from TRBV6-2 or TRBV6-3 and TRBJ2-7; 7 bases align to TRBD1. Looked up from germline, CDR1 is MNHEY and CDR2 is SVGEGT. After removal of 2 bases from V and 0 bases from J, the junction contained 10 bases not matched to a gene. The CDR3 runs 17 residues. The CDR3 protein is CASSYGTRTGDSYEQYF. The CDR3 DNA is TGTGCCAGCAGTTACGGGACCCGTACAGGGGACTCCTACGAGCAGTACTTC.

About this clone itself: This specimen includes other DNA sequences encoding the same CDR3. This chain uses TRBV28 with TRBJ1-5, with D uncertain. The germline gives CDR1 MDHEN, CDR2 SYDVKM. The CDR3 spans 12 residues. V lost 3 bases and J 4 bases, leaving 4 bases between the germline ends. CDR3 nucleotide sequence: TGTGCCAGCAGTTTCAGTAATCAGCCCCAGCATTTT. Encoded protein: CASSFSNQPQHF. Using reference TRBV28 and TRBJ1-5 for the parts outside the CDR3, the full variable domain is DVKVTQSSRYLVKRTGEKVFLECVQDMDHENMFWYRQDPGLGLRLIYFSYDVKMKEKGDIPEGYSVSREKKERFSLILESASTNQTSMYLCASSFSNQPQHFGDGTRLSIL.